Here is one TCR beta chain with its context. The antigen remains unidentified. Mismatch with germline at one junction end may stem from a read error. The template was RNA from unsorted bulk tissue. Distant lung tissue was collected more than 3 cm away from the tumor edge. A modified ARM-PCR protocol with three rounds of nested PCR amplified TCRbeta. TCRdb used MiXCR to reprocess the multiplex PCR reads, holding one entry per CDR3 protein. This table has tens of thousands of distinct CDR3 sequences, around 70% appearing once. The CDR3 loop spans 14 amino acids. Looked up from germline, CDR1 is SGHAT and CDR2 is FQDESV (reference sequence). This sample is part of a study of tumor and adjacent non-tumor tissue in lung cancer. As for the study in general: Patients comprised over 9 adenocarcinoma, a couple of squamous cell carcinoma and 1 small cell lung cancer.

General study results and limits: Tumor repertoires had a smaller top 100 clone share than normal lung. Significantly higher TCR diversity was found in tumor than normal lung. Higher tumor TCR diversity was associated with shorter survival.

Sequencing input: distant non-tumor lung tissue. The V and J genes are TRBV11-1 and TRBJ1-1; D is unresolved. This clonotype was obtained from a woman aged 45-59 years with non-small cell lung cancer. The CDR3 protein is CAGSLKELNTEAFF. In DNA form, the CDR3 reads TGTGCTGGCAGCTTGAAGGAGTTGAACACTGAGGCTTTCTTT.